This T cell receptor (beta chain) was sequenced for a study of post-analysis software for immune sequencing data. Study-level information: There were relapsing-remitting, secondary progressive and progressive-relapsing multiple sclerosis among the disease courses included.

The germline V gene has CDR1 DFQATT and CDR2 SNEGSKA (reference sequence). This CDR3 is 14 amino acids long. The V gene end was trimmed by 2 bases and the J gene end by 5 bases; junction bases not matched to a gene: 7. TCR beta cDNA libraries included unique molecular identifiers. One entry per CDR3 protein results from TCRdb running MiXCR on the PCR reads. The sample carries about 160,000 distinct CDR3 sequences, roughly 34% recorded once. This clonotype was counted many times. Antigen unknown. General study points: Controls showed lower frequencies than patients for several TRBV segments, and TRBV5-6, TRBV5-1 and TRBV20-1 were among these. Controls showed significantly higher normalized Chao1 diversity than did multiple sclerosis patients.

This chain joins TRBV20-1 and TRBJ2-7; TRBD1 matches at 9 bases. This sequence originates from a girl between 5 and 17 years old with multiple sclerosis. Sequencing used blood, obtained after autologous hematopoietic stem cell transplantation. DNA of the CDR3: TGCAGTGCTAGACGACAGGGGGGTGACCACGAGCAGTACTTC. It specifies CSARRQGGDHEQYF.